These 15 T cell receptor beta chains were all obtained from the same sample, sequenced in a study of cytomegalovirus exposure and HLA in healthy donors. Clones were read by immunoSEQ multiplex PCR, and TCRdb kept only the in-frame ones, dropping some. This table has some 130,000 clones, 80% to 90% appearing once. Sequences were obtained from PBMCs. These receptors were collected from a woman aged 18-30 years in good health and CMV-seronegative.

The genes are TRBV9 and TRBJ1-3; the D gene is possibly TRBD1 (5 bases). The germline gives CDR1 SGDLS, CDR2 YYNGEE. The length of the CDR3 is 15 residues. CDR3 residues: CASRGGVSAGNTIYF. CDR3 in DNA: TGTGCATCACGGGGGGGAGTTTCAGCTGGAAACACCATATATTTT.

This clone was counted a single time. The chain has TRBV5-1 and TRBJ1-2, with D maybe TRBD1 (6 bases). The CDR3 runs to 15 residues. Between the trimmed V and J ends, which lost 0 bases and 6 bases, there was a span of 15 bases. Per germline, CDR1 SGHRS and CDR2 YFSETQ. CDR3 sequence: CASSLAQAGDNGYTF. The CDR3 DNA reads as TGCGCCAGCAGCTTGGCGCAGGCAGGGGATAATGGCTACACCTTC.

This chain links TRBV11-2 with TRBJ1-2; D is ambiguous. The germline CDR1 and CDR2 sequences are SGHAT and FQNNGV. The V end lost 5 bases, the J end lost 0 bases, and 7 bases lay between the germline ends. The CDR3 runs to 13 residues. CDR3 sequence (DNA): TGTGCCAGCAGCCAATTTCCTAACTATGGCTACACCTTC. This gives the protein CASSQFPNYGYTF.

V usage is TRBV28 and J usage is TRBJ1-1; D is ambiguous. Germline loops: CDR1 MDHEN, CDR2 SYDVKM. The CDR3 runs 12 residues. The V gene lost 9 bases and the J gene lost 7 bases, with 15 bases spanning the gap. The CDR3 DNA reads TGTGCCAGTTTAGCGGGCGGGAATGAAGCTTTCTTT. This codes for CASLAGGNEAFF.

This clone was counted only a few times. This CDR3 is CASSLDHGAYNEQFF. The CDR3 DNA reads as TGTGCCAGCAGCTTGGACCACGGAGCGTACAATGAGCAGTTCTTC. V and J are TRBV5-5 and TRBJ2-1, with D unresolved. Germline CDR1 SGHKS, CDR2 YYEKEE (reference sequence). Between the trimmed V and J ends, which lost 0 bases and 4 bases, there was a span of 11 bases. This CDR3 spans 15 amino acids.

The chain joins TRBV5-4 to TRBJ1-1, with a weak D call TRBD1 (6 bases). The CDR3 totals 15 residues. From germline, CDR1 is SGHNT and CDR2 YYREEE (reference sequence). V shed 0 bases and J shed 1 base, with 10 bases lying between them. CDR3 in amino acids: CASSLGGQRNTEAFF. The CDR3 DNA follows: TGTGCCAGCAGCTTGGGGGGGCAGAGGAACACTGAAGCTTTCTTT.

This chain connects TRBV6-5 to TRBJ1-1, with TRBD1 as a possible D gene (5 bases). The V end lost 0 bases, the J end lost 1 base, and 9 bases lay between the germline ends. This CDR3 is 15 amino acids long. Looked up from germline, CDR1 is MNHEY and CDR2 is SVGAGI. The CDR3 is CASSYSLGPNTEAFF. Written as DNA, the CDR3 is TGTGCCAGCAGTTACTCATTGGGGCCGAACACTGAAGCTTTCTTT.

The genes are TRBV9 and TRBJ1-1; TRBD1 aligns across 7 bases. V shed 3 bases and J 10 bases; nucleotides not matched to a gene: 15. Germline CDR1 reads SGDLS; CDR2 reads YYNGEE. The CDR3 consists of 15 residues. The CDR3 spells CASSGQGRGGGVAFF. The CDR3 nucleotides are TGTGCCAGCAGCGGACAGGGACGGGGAGGCGGAGTAGCTTTCTTT.

V and J are TRBV7-8 and TRBJ1-1; D not certain. This CDR3 has 17 residues. V shed 3 bases and J shed 0 bases, with 17 bases lying between them. Germline lookup yields CDR1 SGHVS and CDR2 FQNEAQ. CDR3 residues: CASSFRELGFMNTEAFF. The CDR3 nucleotides are TGTGCCAGCAGCTTTAGGGAACTAGGCTTCATGAACACTGAAGCTTTCTTT.

The V gene is TRBV2, the J gene TRBJ1-4; possibly TRBD1 for D (6 bases). V dropped 6 bases and J dropped 0 bases, with 17 bases sitting between them. The CDR3 spans 17 residues. Germline CDR1 is SNHLY and CDR2 is FYNNEI. The CDR3 DNA is TGTGCCAGCAGAAGGGGGAGACAGACGGCAACTAATGAAAAACTGTTTTTT. It translates to CASRRGRQTATNEKLFF. Variable domain in full (rest from reference TRBV2 and TRBJ1-4): EPEVTQTPSHQVTQMGQEVILRCVPISNHLYFYWYRQILGQKVEFLVSFYNNEISEKSEIFDDQFSVERPDGSNFTLKIRSTKLEDSAMYFCASRRGRQTATNEKLFFGSGTQLSVL.

This clone occurred once. The rearrangement joins TRBV5-1 to TRBJ1-5; D gene unclear. The germline V gene has CDR1 SGHRS and CDR2 YFSETQ. The CDR3 has 14 residues. Trimming removed 2 bases from V and 3 bases from J, with 9 bases in between. CDR3 amino acids: CASSLAGPNQPQHF. The CDR3 DNA reads TGCGCCAGCAGCTTAGCAGGCCCCAATCAGCCCCAGCATTTT.

V is TRBV7-6 and J is TRBJ2-3, with TRBD2 matching 11 bases. CDR1 is SGHVS, CDR2 FNYEAQ, per germline. The CDR3 spans 17 residues. Trimming at V came to 1 base and at J to 3 bases, leaving 6 bases not matched to a gene. The CDR3 bases are TGTGCCAGCAGCTTAGGGTTAGCGGGGGGGCCAACAGATACGCAGTATTTT. Residues: CASSLGLAGGPTDTQYF.

V usage is TRBV10-3 and J usage is TRBJ2-7; 10 positions match TRBD1. This CDR3 region has 14 residues. V gave up 5 bases and J gave up 2 bases; unmatched junction bases: 3. Germline V gene lookup returns CDR1 ENHRY and CDR2 SYGVKD. CDR3 DNA sequence: TGTGCCATCAGTACGGGACAGGGGACCTACGAGCAGTACTTC. The encoded protein is CAISTGQGTYEQYF.

The chain couples TRBV12-5 to TRBJ1-2, with D perhaps TRBD1 (5 bases). The V gene's germline CDR1 is LGHNT and CDR2 FRNRAP. The CDR3 is 15 amino acids. V was trimmed by 1 base and J by 5 bases, leaving 14 bases between them. The CDR3 sequence is CASGLGGTKLYGYTF. CDR3 nucleotide sequence: TGTGCTAGTGGTTTGGGTGGGACTAAACTTTATGGCTACACCTTC. Complete variable domain (other parts from reference TRBV12-5 and TRBJ1-2): DARVTQTPRHKVTEMGQEVTMRCQPILGHNTVFWYRQTMMQGLELLAYFRNRAPLDDSGMPKDRFSAEMPDATLATLKIQPSEPRDSAVYFCASGLGGTKLYGYTFGSGTRLTVV.

The rearrangement joins TRBV4-1 to TRBJ1-1; D is unresolved. Trimming shortened V by 0 bases and J by 2 bases, and 10 bases separated the two germline ends. Germline CDR1 is MGHRA and CDR2 is YSYEKL. This CDR3 region has 15 residues. The CDR3 DNA reads as TGCGCCAGCAGCCAAGAGGGCGGGCTCAACACTGAAGCTTTCTTT. Its translation: CASSQEGGLNTEAFF.